This TCR beta chain was documented in a study of T cell responses to AZD1222 COVID-19 vaccine. Whole-study results and caveats: Unmutated variant regions are reportedly the target of nearly half of TCRs that are spike-specific.

This CDR3 spans 15 amino acids. Germline-derived CDR1 and CDR2 are MNHEY and SVGAGI. Trimming left V 7 bases short and J 10 bases short, with 20 bases between. The assay was immunoSEQ multiplex PCR, and TCRdb's table has in-frame clones only and misses some. The sample shows approximately 92,000 clones, about 89% of them seen only once. With regard to this clone: The antigen remains undetermined.

The rearrangement links TRBV6-5 to TRBJ1-6; D may be TRBD1 (6 bases). The sequence came from an adult in good health. Here the sequenced sample was peripheral blood, taken on day 0 of AZD1222 vaccination. The CDR3 region has the DNA TGTGCCAGCAAACGGGGGCACGTTTCGAGATCACCCCTCCACTTT. This sequence encodes CASKRGHVSRSPLHF.